The 5 T cell receptor beta chains below come from one sample, sequenced in a study of T cells after yellow fever vaccination. TCRdb itself ran the 5' RACE reads through MiXCR, one entry per CDR3 protein. The table includes about 160,000 distinct CDR3 sequences, 6% to 7.5% detected once. This specimen consisted of CD4+ T cells sorted from PBMCs, obtained about 5 days after the first yellow fever vaccination. These TCRs come from a man aged 18 to 30 who received the YFV17D yellow fever vaccine.

The sample holds a few counts of this clonotype. The genes are TRBV5-1 and TRBJ2-1; TRBD1 matches 10 bases. J was trimmed by 8 bases and V by 0 bases; bases with no gene match: 11. Germline V gives CDR1 SGHRS, CDR2 YFSETQ. The CDR3 contains 17 residues. The CDR3 nucleotides are TGCGCCAGCAGCTTGGAGTCAACGGGACAGGGGTCCGATGAGCAGTTCTTC. Its protein is CASSLESTGQGSDEQFF.

This clonotype was counted only a few times. The chain joins TRBV5-1 to TRBJ1-1; D is possibly TRBD1 (5 bases). The CDR3 is 14 residues long. CDR1 is SGHRS, CDR2 YFSETQ, per germline. V was clipped by 5 bases and J by 0 bases, with 11 bases between them. The CDR3 bases are TGCGCCAGCAGTAAACAGGAGCTGAACACTGAAGCTTTCTTT. It translates to CASSKQELNTEAFF.

This clonotype has at least ten counts. The chain is built from TRBV7-2 and TRBJ2-5, with 8 bases identical to TRBD1. The CDR3 is 17 residues long. Germline CDR1 and CDR2: SGHTA and FQGNSA. The V segment lost 1 base and the J segment 2 bases; nucleotides outside the gene matches: 9. This chain's CDR3 is CASSLGGTGGNQETQYF. The DNA of the CDR3 is TGTGCCAGCAGCTTAGGGGGGACAGGAGGTAATCAAGAGACCCAGTACTTC.

V gene TRBV2 combines with J gene TRBJ2-5; 7 bases line up with TRBD2. Germline assignment: CDR1 SNHLY and CDR2 FYNNEI. The trim removed 1 base at V and 7 bases at J, leaving 12 bases unmatched. This CDR3 is 16 amino acids long. The CDR3 is CASSEVRLASGGTQYF. The CDR3 nucleotides read TGTGCCAGCAGTGAAGTCCGACTAGCCTCGGGGGGGACCCAGTACTTC. Together with reference TRBV2 and TRBJ2-5, the CDR3 gives the full variable domain: EPEVTQTPSHQVTQMGQEVILRCVPISNHLYFYWYRQILGQKVEFLVSFYNNEISEKSEIFDDQFSVERPDGSNFTLKIRSTKLEDSAMYFCASSEVRLASGGTQYFGPGTRLLVL.

This chain connects TRBV5-1 to TRBJ2-5; weak D call: TRBD2 (6 bases). The V end was cut by 0 bases, the J end by 4 bases, with 13 bases between. The CDR3 spans 15 residues. Germline V gives CDR1 SGHRS, CDR2 YFSETQ. The CDR3, as DNA: TGCGCCAGCAGCTTGGCCGGGAGTCCTTCAGAGACCCAGTACTTC. As protein: CASSLAGSPSETQYF.